One and the same sample provided the 21 T cell receptor beta chains below, sequenced in a study of regulatory T cells in long-lasting Graves disease. As to time point: newly diagnosed GD, antithyroid drugs for less than 3 months. PBMCs were the source of the RNA used for TCR sequencing. Building the TCR beta libraries relied on iRepertoire HTBI primers, and CDR3 regions underwent Arm-PCR. TCRdb re-derived calls from the multiplex PCR reads in MiXCR, one entry per CDR3 protein. This sample carries around 420,000 distinct CDR3 sequences, around 16% of them seen once, and the ten largest clones take around 7.6%. The data were also submitted as part of a second study, on T cells in Graves' hyperthyroidism and ophthalmopathy.

The input for sequencing was peripheral blood mononuclear cells (PBMCs), taken at new diagnosis, from a patient treated with antithyroid drugs. The origin of the receptors is a woman aged 40 to 49 with Graves disease.

This clonotype was seen ten or more times. V usage is TRBV27 and J usage is TRBJ1-2; 7 bases map to TRBD1. The CDR3 extends over 13 amino acids. The germline gives CDR1 MNHEY, CDR2 SMNVEV (reference sequence). V was pared by 8 bases and J by 4 bases, with 7 bases of the junction left unmatched. The CDR3: CASRRDSFYGYTF. In DNA, the CDR3 is TGTGCCAGCCGCCGGGACAGCTTCTATGGCTACACCTTC.

A few counts support this clonotype. The chain carries TRBV20-1 and TRBJ2-3, with 7 bases aligning to TRBD2. The germline CDR1 and CDR2 sequences are DFQATT and SNEGSKA (reference sequence). V dropped 1 base and J dropped 6; count of bases not matched to a gene: 10. The CDR3 has 15 residues. The CDR3 loop reads CSARVKAGEGDTQYF. CDR3 coding DNA: TGCAGTGCTAGAGTTAAGGCGGGAGAAGGGGATACGCAGTATTTT.

This clonotype has ten or more counts. The chain has TRBV10-3 and TRBJ1-1, with TRBD1 matching 8 bases. After removal of 6 bases from V and 4 bases from J, the junction contained 10 bases not matched to a gene. Per the germline V gene, CDR1 is ENHRY and CDR2 is SYGVKD. This CDR3 spans 15 amino acids. The DNA of the CDR3 is TGTGCCATCAGCCAGGGGACAGGACCGGGCACTGAAGCTTTCTTT. Translated, it gives CAISQGTGPGTEAFF.

This clonotype has at least ten counts. The J gene is TRBJ2-7, the V gene TRBV7-9; TRBD1 matches at 11 bases. V lost 5 bases, J lost 9 bases, and 3 bases stayed unmatched. Germline V gene lookup returns CDR1 SEHNR and CDR2 FQNEAQ (reference sequence). The CDR3 has 12 amino acids. The CDR3 protein is CASSLGTGGQYF. CDR3 coding DNA: TGTGCCAGCAGCCTCGGGACAGGGGGGCAGTACTTC.

This clonotype has a count of ten or more. The gene calls are TRBV27 and TRBJ2-7; 9 positions agree with TRBD1. Trimming took 2 bases from V and 6 from J; bases not matched to a gene: 8. Germline assignment: CDR1 MNHEY and CDR2 SMNVEV (reference sequence). The CDR3 contains 15 residues. As DNA, the CDR3 is TGTGCCAGCAGTTTAGCGACAGGGGGTAGAGTCGAGCAGTACTTC. It yields the protein CASSLATGGRVEQYF.

In its sample, this clonotype was seen many times. This chain uses TRBV12-3 or TRBV12-4 with TRBJ1-5; D is perhaps TRBD1 (6 bases). Trimming removed 7 bases from V and 9 bases from J, with 19 bases in between. The CDR3 covers 14 residues. The chain's CDR3 is CASTGAGALGPQHF. The CDR3 DNA reads TGTGCCAGCACGGGGGCAGGGGCATTGGGGCCCCAGCATTTT.

This clonotype was counted ten times or more. The V gene is TRBV30, the J gene TRBJ2-1, with TRBD2 as a possible D gene (6 bases). The CDR3 is 13 amino acids. Germline lookup yields CDR1 GTSNPN and CDR2 SVGIG (reference sequence). Trimming took 5 bases from V and 2 from J, leaving 10 bases between them. CDR3 amino acids: CAWAGRPYNEQFF. As DNA, the CDR3 is TGTGCCTGGGCGGGACGACCCTACAATGAGCAGTTCTTC.

The chain employs TRBV12-3 or TRBV12-4 and TRBJ2-1, with 7 bases fitting TRBD2. The length of the CDR3 is 14 residues. V shed 7 bases, J shed 7 bases, and the junction held 10 bases outside the gene matches. In DNA form, the CDR3 reads TGTGCCAGCAACGTGGGAGGGCCGGGTAATGAGCAGTTCTTC. Protein product: CASNVGGPGNEQFF.

This clonotype was seen ten or more times. The J gene is TRBJ2-7, the V gene TRBV5-6, with D uncertain. With 1 base removed from V and 5 bases from J, the gap between germline ends came to 16 bases. This CDR3 has 15 amino acids. Germline V gene data show CDR1 as SGHDT and CDR2 as YYEEEE. As DNA, the CDR3 is TGTGCCAGCAGCTTGAGGGTCAACGGAGCCGACGAGCAGTACTTC. Amino acids: CASSLRVNGADEQYF.

This clonotype was detected only a few times. A much larger clone lies a single base off, so this may be a read error. The J gene is TRBJ2-3, the V gene TRBV5-1; D gene unclear. This CDR3 region has 13 residues. The V end lost 6 bases, the J end lost 6 bases, and 14 bases lay between the germline ends. Per germline, CDR1 SGHRS and CDR2 YFSETQ. CDR3: CASNFAETDTQYF. The CDR3 DNA follows: TGCGCCAGCAACTTCGCCGAGACTGATACGCAGTATTTT.

J is TRBJ1-1 and V is TRBV30, with 9 bases matching TRBD1. Looked up from germline, CDR1 is GTSNPN and CDR2 is SVGIG (reference sequence). V gave up 3 bases and J gave up 3 bases; unmatched junction bases: 11. The CDR3 has 16 amino acids. CDR3 amino acids: CAWSVYLTGGDTEAFF. CDR3 DNA: TGTGCCTGGAGCGTATACCTAACAGGGGGCGACACTGAAGCTTTCTTT.

Many counts were recorded for this clonotype. This sequence joins TRBV6-1 and TRBJ2-7; D possibly corresponds to TRBD2 (6 bases). Germline V lookup: CDR1 MNHNS, CDR2 SASEGT. V was trimmed by 0 bases and J by 0 bases, leaving 18 bases between them. This CDR3 has 18 residues. DNA for the CDR3: TGTGCCAGCAGTGAAGCGCGATTGAGGGACTTGTACTCCTACGAGCAGTACTTC. Protein sequence: CASSEARLRDLYSYEQYF.

This sequence joins TRBV30 and TRBJ1-5; D perhaps matches TRBD1 (5 bases). V was clipped by 2 bases and J by 2 bases, with 10 bases between them. Germline values: CDR1 GTSNPN, CDR2 SVGIG (reference sequence). CDR3 size: 14 residues. The CDR3 DNA reads as TGTGCCTGGAGTCCAGGGTACGGCAATCAGCCCCAGCATTTT. As protein: CAWSPGYGNQPQHF.

This clonotype has at least ten counts. The V call is TRBV27, the J call TRBJ2-1; 14 nucleotides match TRBD2. The CDR3 has 14 amino acids. Looked up from germline, CDR1 is MNHEY and CDR2 is SMNVEV (reference sequence). The ends lost 7 bases at V and 7 bases at J; junction bases unmatched: 3. The CDR3 region has the DNA TGTGCCAGCAAGACTAGCGGGAGGGGGAATGAGCAGTTCTTC. Translation: CASKTSGRGNEQFF.

The sample holds many counts of this clonotype. The rearrangement uses TRBV27 and TRBJ2-3, with TRBD2 matching over 10 bases. The CDR3 contains 14 residues. V lost 9 bases and J lost 0; bases outside the gene matches: 3. Germline V CDR1 and CDR2: MNHEY, SMNVEV (reference sequence). The chain's CDR3 is CASTLAGSTDTQYF. For the CDR3, the DNA is TGTGCCAGTACACTAGCGGGAAGCACAGATACGCAGTATTTT.

The chain employs TRBV29-1 and TRBJ2-7; 7 nucleotides align to TRBD1. The CDR3 has 12 residues. Germline loops: CDR1 SQVTM, CDR2 ANQGSEA. Trimming removed 6 bases from V and 5 bases from J; junction bases left unmatched: 7. The DNA for the CDR3 is TGCAGCGTGTCGACAGGGATTGACGAGCAGTACTTC. Translated: CSVSTGIDEQYF.

Many counts were recorded for this clonotype. As DNA, the CDR3 is TGTGCCAGCAGTTTATTAACCCCACTAGCGGGAGGGCCTGATACGCAGTATTTT. Amino acids: CASSLLTPLAGGPDTQYF. This rearrangement joins TRBV27 to TRBJ2-3, with TRBD2 identical over 13 bases. The germline V gene encodes CDR1 MNHEY and CDR2 SMNVEV (reference sequence). The CDR3 has 18 amino acids. V lost 1 base and J lost 6; bases outside the gene matches: 10.

The table lists this clonotype with many counts. The chain couples TRBV10-3 to TRBJ1-1; perhaps TRBD1 as D (5 bases). Trimming removed 2 bases at V and 2 bases at J, with 18 bases between. CDR1 is ENHRY, CDR2 SYGVKD, per germline. The CDR3 runs 17 residues. As DNA, the CDR3 is TGTGCCATCAGTGAGAGTGGGGCCATAGCCCGAAACACTGAAGCTTTCTTT. Its protein is CAISESGAIARNTEAFF.

Notes on this clonotype: A much larger clone sits a single nucleotide away, making a read error possible. The chain has TRBV7-6 and TRBJ2-2; TRBD2 is a possible D gene (6 bases). This CDR3 has 14 amino acids. CDR1 and CDR2 (germline): SGHVS, FNYEAQ. CDR3 sequence: CASSLSEGTGELSF. In nucleotides, the CDR3 is TGTGCCAGCAGCTTATCGGAGGGCACCGGGGAGCTGTCTTTT.

This clonotype turned up a few times. The chain employs TRBV11-3 and TRBJ2-4; D is perhaps TRBD2 (6 bases). V lost 0 bases to trimming and J lost 4 bases, with 22 bases between them. The CDR3 extends over 19 amino acids. Germline loops: CDR1 SGHNT, CDR2 YENEEA. The CDR3 sequence is CASSLEAPSETKAKNIQYF. The CDR3 DNA is TGTGCCAGCAGCTTAGAGGCCCCTAGCGAAACCAAGGCTAAAAACATTCAGTACTTC.

This clonotype was recorded at least ten times. This chain joins TRBV28 and TRBJ2-7; D is possibly TRBD1 or TRBD2 (5 bases each). Trimming stripped 4 bases from V and 5 bases from J, with 12 bases between. CDR3 length: 13 residues. Germline CDR1 and CDR2: MDHEN and SYDVKM. This CDR3 reads CASSSRDGHEQYF. CDR3 bases: TGTGCCAGCAGTTCCCGGGACGGCCACGAGCAGTACTTC.